The table lists the clone carrying this T cell receptor (beta chain) with a count of one. Its antigen is as yet unknown. V was cut by 4 bases and J by 0 bases, with 7 bases left in between. The length of the CDR3 is 14 residues. The germline CDR1 and CDR2 sequences are MNHEY and SMNVEV (reference sequence). The record originates from a study of T cell responses to AZD1222 COVID-19 vaccine. The protocol was immunoSEQ multiplex PCR, while the TCRdb copy is restricted to in-frame clones and leaves out a portion. In the table there are roughly 130,000 clones, around nine tenths of which are singletons. The study, taken as a whole, reports: Seropositive at baseline were only six or seven AZD1222 recipients. Spike-wide vaccine-associated CD4 TCRs dominated at 160-218 and 743-854.

The chain combines TRBV27 with TRBJ2-1; D is unclear. The material sequenced was peripheral blood, taken 28 days after the second AZD1222 dose. This clonotype was obtained from an adult who received the AZD1222 COVID-19 vaccine. DNA for the CDR3: TGTGCCAGCAGTTCCCTAAGCTCCTACAATGAGCAGTTCTTC. Encoded protein: CASSSLSSYNEQFF.